This TCR beta chain is from a study of shared clonotypes between healthy human individuals. The study's findings and limits: Naive CD4 clonotypes overlapped across several donors at roughly 5%.

Notes on this clone: Its antigen is not known.

The CDR3 extends over 15 amino acids. CDR1 MNHNY and CDR2 SVGAGI come from the germline V gene (reference sequence). Unmatched junction bases numbered 4, after V lost 6 bases and J lost 3 bases. Generated by immunoSEQ multiplex PCR, the TCRdb table keeps only in-frame clones and is missing some. The profile shows approximately 980,000 clones, over 75% of them singletons. The clonotype comes from a man aged 18 to 30 in good health. The gene calls are TRBV6-6 and TRBJ2-1, with 11 bases identical to TRBD2. Sequencing was done on a sample of memory CD4+ T cells sorted from blood. Subset noted: CD45RA-negative fraction. The CDR3 DNA reads as TGTGCCAGCAGACCACTAGCGGGGGACTACAATGAGCAGTTCTTC. Amino acids: CASRPLAGDYNEQFF.